This is a list of T cell receptor beta chains from one sample in a study of OX40 agonist ivuxolimab in advanced cancers. Using immunoSEQ multiplex PCR, the repertoire was profiled, and TCRdb retains in-frame clones only, with some absent. Found here are 10,000 to 15,000 clones, around four fifths of them singletons; the top ten hold about 30%. Sequences were derived from CD4+ or CD8+ T cells sorted from blood, sampled in a trial of the OX40 agonist ivuxolimab. All receptors come from an adult with an advanced solid tumor such as melanoma, head and neck, liver or kidney cancer. Each CDR3 is given with its conserved first and last residue. The D gene is left open where the match is weak. Clone size appears in some rows only: once, few, many, or a class for an expanded clone.

CASSVGTGANEQYF	TGTGCCAGCAGCGTAGGGACAGGGGCTAACGAGCAGTACTTC	TRBV9	TRBJ2-7	medium-sized	TRBD1
CASSPGTNYGYTF	TGTGCCAGCAGTCCAGGGACTAACTATGGCTACACCTTC	TRBV25-1	TRBJ1-2	large	NA
CASSERGRAFDEQYF	TGTGCCAGCAGTGAACGCGGGAGGGCCTTTGACGAGCAGTACTTC	TRBV2	TRBJ2-7	NA	TRBD2
CASSDLGVTQYF	TGTGCCAGCAGTGACCTAGGGGTGACCCAGTACTTC	TRBV6-4	TRBJ2-5	few	NA
CASSVRTSGRAKDNEQFF	TGTGCCAGCAGCGTAAGGACTAGCGGGAGGGCCAAGGATAATGAGCAGTTCTTC	TRBV9	TRBJ2-1	NA	TRBD2
CASLTSGSERSEQYF	TGTGCCAGCCTGACTAGCGGGAGTGAGCGGAGCGAGCAGTACTTC	TRBV2	TRBJ2-7	NA	TRBD2
CASSLGGGRETQYF	TGTGCCAGCAGCTTAGGAGGCGGGAGAGAGACCCAGTACTTC	TRBV11-2	TRBJ2-5	few	TRBD2
CASSSSTDTQYF	TGTGCCAGCAGTTCTAGCACAGATACGCAGTATTTT	TRBV6-4	TRBJ2-3	NA	NA
CSVEGLAGSTGELFF	TGCAGCGTTGAAGGGCTAGCGGGATCCACCGGGGAGCTGTTTTTT	TRBV29-1	TRBJ2-2	NA	TRBD2
CASSDTGTNNEQFF	TGTGCCAGCAGTGACACCGGGACAAACAATGAGCAGTTCTTC	TRBV9	TRBJ2-1	few	NA
CASRLGPFDRELFF	TGTGCCAGCAGACTCGGGCCTTTTGACCGGGAGCTGTTTTTT	TRBV7-2	TRBJ2-2	NA	NA
CASSQDWDSGANVLTF	TGCGCCAGCAGCCAAGATTGGGACTCTGGGGCCAACGTCCTGACTTTC	TRBV4-3	TRBJ2-6	few	NA
CSVRGGRNSYEQYF	TGCAGCGTTAGGGGAGGGAGAAACTCCTACGAGCAGTACTTC	TRBV29-1	TRBJ2-7	NA	TRBD2
CASSVGGGLPDTQYF	TGTGCCAGCAGCGTCGGCGGGGGGCTCCCAGATACGCAGTATTTT	TRBV9	TRBJ2-3	NA	TRBD2